This entry lists 26 T cell receptor beta chains sequenced from one sample in a study of control samples from healthy donors and cancer patients. The assay was immunoSEQ multiplex PCR, and TCRdb's table has in-frame clones only and misses some. The sample data list some 180,000 clones. The sample consisted of blood. The receptors originated from a woman in her twenties or thirties in good health.

The chain couples TRBV5-1 to TRBJ1-4; 11 bases map to TRBD1. Trimming removed 4 bases from V and 5 bases from J; junction bases left unmatched: 4. Germline V CDR1 and CDR2: SGHRS, YFSETQ. This CDR3 has 15 residues. For the CDR3, the DNA is TGCGCCAGCAGCCCTGGGACAGGGGGGAATGAAAAACTGTTTTTT. Translating gives CASSPGTGGNEKLFF.

The chain links TRBV11-2 to TRBJ1-6; 9 positions agree with TRBD1. The J segment lost 9 bases and the V segment lost 6 bases, leaving 9 bases of the junction unmatched. This CDR3 contains 15 residues. Per the germline V gene, CDR1 is SGHAT and CDR2 is FQNNGV. The CDR3 DNA follows: TGTGCCAGCAGTCTCCGGGACAGGGATTTTTCACCCCTCCACTTT. This gives the protein CASSLRDRDFSPLHF.

The J gene is TRBJ1-5, the V gene TRBV5-5; perhaps TRBD1 as D (6 bases). The CDR3 runs 13 residues. V was shortened by 4 bases and J by 4 bases, with 9 bases between the two germline ends. Germline CDR1 SGHKS, CDR2 YYEKEE (reference sequence). The CDR3 loop is CASSGQPNQPQHF. The CDR3 DNA reads TGTGCCAGCAGCGGACAGCCGAATCAGCCCCAGCATTTT.

The rearrangement joins TRBV29-1 to TRBJ1-5; D is ambiguous. The CDR3 consists of 12 residues. Trimming stripped 3 bases from V and 4 bases from J, with 7 bases between. Per the germline V gene, CDR1 is SQVTM and CDR2 is ANQGSEA. CDR3 coding DNA: TGCAGCGTTGAGTCGCCTAATCAGCCCCAGCATTTT. It specifies CSVESPNQPQHF.

J is TRBJ2-7 and V is TRBV12-1; the D segment call TRBD1 is taken from the table without a DNA check. TRBV12-1 is designated a pseudogene. The CDR3 is made up of 17 amino acids. The CDR3 loop is CASSRPQWTGTPYEQYF. The DNA of the CDR3 is TGTGCCAGCAGCCGGCCCCAATGGACAGGGACTCCCTACGAGCAGTACTTC.

This chain links TRBV2 with TRBJ2-7; D call uncertain. This CDR3 spans 14 amino acids. The V end lost 7 bases, the J end lost 6 bases, and 19 bases lay between the germline ends. The germline gives CDR1 SNHLY, CDR2 FYNNEI. CDR3 nucleotides: TGTGCCAGCATGGAGTCCGACGCGGCCTCCGAGCAGTACTTC. Protein sequence: CASMESDAASEQYF.

The CDR3 protein is CASSSGVNTGELFF. As DNA, the CDR3 is TGTGCCAGCAGCTCCGGGGTAAACACCGGGGAGCTGTTTTTT. The gene calls are TRBV7-9 and TRBJ2-2; maybe TRBD2 (5 bases). Per germline, CDR1 SEHNR and CDR2 FQNEAQ (reference sequence). V was cut by 4 bases and J by 2 bases, with 8 bases left in between. The CDR3 spans 14 residues.

This sequence joins TRBV12-3 or TRBV12-4 and TRBJ2-7, with 8 bases matching TRBD1. The CDR3 totals 13 residues. Losses at the gene ends were 11 bases for V and 1 base for J; bases not matched to a gene: 7. In DNA, the CDR3 is TGTGCCTCCCGACAGGGGACTTCCTACGAGCAGTACTTC. Translation gives CASRQGTSYEQYF.

The chain carries TRBV7-9 and TRBJ1-2; D ambiguous. The V gene lost 4 bases and the J gene lost 2 bases, with 5 bases spanning the gap. The CDR3 length is 12 residues. CDR1 and CDR2 from the germline V gene are SEHNR and FQNEAQ (reference sequence). The CDR3: CASSSENYGYTF. The CDR3, as DNA: TGTGCCAGCAGCTCAGAAAACTATGGCTACACCTTC.

CDR3 DNA: TGTGCCAGCAGCTTAGGGGCAGGGGGCGAGGCGAACACTGAAGCTTTCTTT. The encoded protein is CASSLGAGGEANTEAFF. The chain has TRBV7-9 and TRBJ1-1, with 8 bases lining up with TRBD1. V lost 1 base to trimming and J lost 1 base; unmatched junction nucleotides: 8. Germline CDR1 and CDR2: SEHNR and FQNEAQ (reference sequence). The CDR3 has 17 residues.

V is TRBV6-5 and J is TRBJ1-1; D is perhaps TRBD1 (6 bases). The CDR3 runs to 15 residues. Trimming cost V 5 bases and J 5 bases, with 18 bases left between them. Germline V CDR1 and CDR2: MNHEY, SVGAGI. The CDR3 DNA sequence: TGTGCCAGCAGTCGACTGGGGTCCAGGGGAACTGAAGCTTTCTTT. Its translation: CASSRLGSRGTEAFF.

This chain joins TRBV4-1 and TRBJ2-2, with 7 bases matching TRBD1. V shed 4 bases and J 6 bases; nucleotides not matched to a gene: 5. The CDR3 extends over 14 amino acids. Germline values: CDR1 MGHRA, CDR2 YSYEKL. CDR3 loop: CASSPKRGPGELFF. CDR3 bases: TGCGCCAGCAGCCCCAAAAGGGGGCCCGGGGAGCTGTTTTTT.

The genes are TRBV9 and TRBJ2-2; 7 positions match TRBD1. The CDR3 is 15 residues long. From germline, CDR1 is SGDLS and CDR2 YYNGEE. J gave up 1 base and V 4 bases, and 4 bases lay outside the gene matches. The CDR3 here is CASSSRQGNTGELFF. As DNA, the CDR3 is TGTGCCAGCAGCTCACGACAGGGGAACACCGGGGAGCTGTTTTTT.

This sequence joins TRBV6-5 and TRBJ1-2; D is perhaps TRBD1 (5 bases). Trimming removed 6 bases from V and 0 bases from J, with 14 bases in between. The CDR3 runs to 15 residues. Germline V gene sequence: CDR1 MNHEY, CDR2 SVGAGI. The chain's CDR3 is CASSTTGKSNYGYTF. The CDR3 DNA sequence: TGTGCCAGCAGCACAACAGGAAAATCTAACTATGGCTACACCTTC.

The chain couples TRBV9 to TRBJ1-1; 7 bases map to TRBD1. The junction had 8 bases not matched to a gene; V was cut back by 4 bases and J by 5 bases. Looked up from germline, CDR1 is SGDLS and CDR2 is YYNGEE. This CDR3 comprises 14 residues. The CDR3 coding sequence is TGTGCCAGCAGCCTAGGACAGGCGAAAACTGAAGCTTTCTTT. Translated, it gives CASSLGQAKTEAFF.

This sequence joins TRBV28 and TRBJ1-1; tentative D call: TRBD1 (6 bases). This CDR3 has 10 amino acids. V lost 9 bases, J lost 11 bases, and 13 bases lay in between. Per germline, CDR1 MDHEN and CDR2 SYDVKM. In nucleotides, the CDR3 is TGTGCCAGGTGGGGGGCGTATGCTTTCTTT. As protein: CARWGAYAFF.

The chain employs TRBV29-1 and TRBJ1-1; unclear D gene. There are 12 residues in the CDR3. Trimming stripped 7 bases from V and 3 bases from J, with 12 bases between. The germline gives CDR1 SQVTM, CDR2 ANQGSEA. The CDR3: CSGVLSHTEAFF. DNA of the CDR3: TGCAGCGGTGTATTATCCCACACTGAAGCTTTCTTT.

The chain joins TRBV3-1 (or the pseudogene TRBV3-2) to TRBJ2-2; 9 bases line up with TRBD1. Trimming removed 0 bases from V and 5 bases from J; junction bases left unmatched: 7. This CDR3 is built from 17 residues. Germline values: CDR1 LGHDT, CDR2 YNNKEL (reference sequence). CDR3 protein: CASSQDPRQGGTGELFF. The CDR3 DNA follows: TGTGCCAGCAGCCAAGATCCGAGACAGGGGGGAACCGGGGAGCTGTTTTTT.

CDR3 nucleotides: TGTGCCAGCAGCCAAGGAGGGATGGTTGGCAATCAGCCCCAGCATTTT. It encodes CASSQGGMVGNQPQHF. The gene calls are TRBV3-1 (or the pseudogene TRBV3-2) and TRBJ1-5; no reliable D call. V lost 1 base to trimming and J lost 2 bases, with 12 bases between them. The CDR3 is 16 residues long. Germline lookup yields CDR1 LGHDT and CDR2 YNNKEL (reference sequence).

The chain couples TRBV23-1 to TRBJ1-5; TRBD1 matches 7 bases. TRBV23-1 is recorded as an ORF, its role being uncertain. The CDR3 has 18 amino acids. The ends lost 0 bases at V and 3 bases at J; junction bases unmatched: 11. The CDR3 nucleotides read TGCGCCAGCAGTCAATCAGATCAACAGGGGAAGGACAATCAGCCCCAGCATTTT. Translated, it gives CASSQSDQQGKDNQPQHF.

CDR3 protein: CASSVDLETPTRGYTF. The CDR3 DNA follows: TGTGCCAGCAGCGTAGATCTTGAGACTCCGACACGGGGCTACACCTTC. The rearrangement joins TRBV9 to TRBJ1-2, with D unclear. The CDR3 is 16 residues long. Trimming left V 0 bases short and J 8 bases short, with 20 bases between. Germline CDR1 is SGDLS and CDR2 is YYNGEE.

This chain joins TRBV24-1 and TRBJ2-5; D remains ambiguous. V lost 4 bases to trimming and J lost 4 bases, with 3 bases between them. Germline V gene sequence: CDR1 KGHDR, CDR2 SFDVKD. CDR3 length: 11 residues. CDR3 protein: CATSETETQYF. The CDR3 DNA is TGTGCCACCAGTGAGACAGAGACCCAGTACTTC.

V and J are TRBV21-1 and TRBJ2-3. TRBV21-1 is a known pseudogene. The CDR3 totals 15 residues. The DNA of the CDR3 is TGTGCCAGCAGCCCTACACCTGAAAGCACAGATACGCAGTATTTT. Protein product: CASSPTPESTDTQYF.

The chain recombines TRBV19 with TRBJ2-7, with D maybe TRBD2 (5 bases). Germline V gene data show CDR1 as LNHDA and CDR2 as SQIVND (reference sequence). The V end lost 0 bases, the J end lost 0 bases, and 12 bases lay between the germline ends. CDR3 length: 16 amino acids. Here the CDR3 DNA reads TGTGCCAGTAGTATAGATAAGCCGGGGAGCTCCTACGAGCAGTACTTC. This gives the protein CASSIDKPGSSYEQYF.

The chain joins TRBV12-3 or TRBV12-4 to TRBJ1-6; D is unclear. Trimming cost V 5 bases and J 7 bases, with 3 bases left between them. The CDR3 consists of 11 residues. The CDR3 DNA reads TGTGCCAGCAGTGGGAATTCACCCCTCCACTTT. Amino acids: CASSGNSPLHF.

The chain combines TRBV19 with TRBJ2-1, with 11 positions matching TRBD2. The ends lost 10 bases at V and 0 bases at J; junction bases unmatched: 11. CDR3 size: 17 residues. CDR1 is LNHDA and CDR2 is SQIVND in the germline V gene (reference sequence). CDR3 residues: CAISSGGPLSSYNEQFF. DNA for the CDR3: TGTGCCATTTCTAGCGGGGGGCCCCTCAGCTCCTACAATGAGCAGTTCTTC.